This T cell receptor (beta chain) comes out of a study of CD8+CD57+ T cells in acquired aplastic anemia. Patients sequenced had flow cytometry evidence of CD8+CD57+ cell expansion. For CDR3 and TCR beta VDJ profiling, genomic DNA was the template used. TCRdb processed the reads anew with MiXCR; each CDR3 protein has one entry. In the table there are more than 250,000 distinct CDR3 sequences, approximately 82% of which are singletons. The TCR was taken from a human donor with aplastic anemia. What was sequenced was sorted CD4+, CD8+, or CD8+CD57+ T cells (not recorded which) from PBMCs.

The DNA of the CDR3 is TGTGCCAGCAGCTTCGGGACAGAGACGGGAGAGACAGATACGCAGTATTTT. It specifies CASSFGTETGETDTQYF. The chain combines TRBV11-3 with TRBJ2-3; maybe TRBD1 (7 bases). Between the trimmed V and J ends, which lost 3 bases and 3 bases, there was a span of 19 bases. Germline V gives CDR1 SGHNT, CDR2 YENEEA. This CDR3 is 17 amino acids long. The entire variable domain, with the rest obtained from reference TRBV11-3 and TRBJ2-3, is as follows: EAGVVQSPRYKIIEKKQPVAFWCNPISGHNTLYWYLQNLGQGPELLIRYENEEAVDDSQLPKDRFSAERLKGVDSTLKIQPAELGDSAVYLCASSFGTETGETDTQYFGPGTRLTVL.